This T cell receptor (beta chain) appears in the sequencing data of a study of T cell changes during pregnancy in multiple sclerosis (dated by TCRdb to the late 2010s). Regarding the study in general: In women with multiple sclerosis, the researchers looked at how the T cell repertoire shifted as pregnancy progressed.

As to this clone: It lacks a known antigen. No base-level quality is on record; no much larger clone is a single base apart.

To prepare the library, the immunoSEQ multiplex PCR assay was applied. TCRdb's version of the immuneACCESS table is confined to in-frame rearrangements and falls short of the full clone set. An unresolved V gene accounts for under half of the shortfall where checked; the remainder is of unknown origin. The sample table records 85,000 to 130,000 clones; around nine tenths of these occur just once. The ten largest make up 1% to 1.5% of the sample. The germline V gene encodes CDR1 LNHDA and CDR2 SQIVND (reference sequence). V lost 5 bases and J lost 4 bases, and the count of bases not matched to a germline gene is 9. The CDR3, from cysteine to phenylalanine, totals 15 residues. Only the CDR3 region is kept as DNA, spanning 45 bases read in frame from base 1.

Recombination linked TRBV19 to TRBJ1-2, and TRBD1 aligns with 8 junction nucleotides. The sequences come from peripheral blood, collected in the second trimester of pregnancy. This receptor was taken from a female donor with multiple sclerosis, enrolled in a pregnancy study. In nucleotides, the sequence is TGTGCCAGTAGTTCAACGAACAGGGGGGGCTATGGCTACACCTTC. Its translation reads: CASSSTNRGGYGYTF.